The 29 T cell receptor beta chains listed next were all sequenced from one sample in a study of cytomegalovirus exposure and HLA in healthy donors. Researchers ran the PCR with 60 Vbeta and 13 Jbeta primers. TCRdb's copy holds only in-frame clones and misses some; the assay was immunoSEQ multiplex PCR. The sample contains roughly 120,000 clones, approximately 80% of which appear only once. The sample taken for sequencing was PBMCs. These receptor sequences come from a man aged 50-60 years in good health and CMV-seronegative.

V and J are TRBV6-5 and TRBJ2-7; 8 bases are a match to TRBD1. This CDR3 has 14 residues. Per germline, CDR1 MNHEY and CDR2 SVGAGI. V was clipped by 6 bases and J by 2 bases; unmatched bases: 6. The CDR3 bases are TGTGCCAGCAGACCCGGACAGGGCACCTACGAGCAGTACTTC. As protein: CASRPGQGTYEQYF.

The genes are TRBV6-5 and TRBJ2-1; tentatively, D is TRBD1 (6 bases). Germline V gene lookup returns CDR1 MNHEY and CDR2 SVGAGI. The CDR3 runs 15 residues. The V and J ends lost 8 bases and 0 bases respectively, with 14 bases between them. Here the CDR3 reads CASGNRANSYNEQFF. DNA of the CDR3: TGTGCCAGCGGGAACAGGGCCAACTCCTACAATGAGCAGTTCTTC.

Only one count was recorded for this clone. The rearrangement joins TRBV13 to TRBJ2-7; TRBD2 matches at 13 bases. With 5 bases clipped from V and 2 bases from J, the junction kept 6 bases outside the gene matches. CDR1 and CDR2 from the germline V gene are PRHDT and FYEKMQ (reference sequence). CDR3 size: 16 residues. Here the CDR3 DNA reads TGTGCCAGCAGCCGGCGACTAGCGGGAGGTCCCTACGAGCAGTACTTC. Translating gives CASSRRLAGGPYEQYF.

The chain recombines TRBV4-2 with TRBJ1-1; no reliable D call. The CDR3 sequence is 16 residues long. With 0 bases removed from V and 1 base from J, the gap between germline ends came to 12 bases. Germline lookup yields CDR1 LGHNA and CDR2 YNFKEQ. In DNA, the CDR3 is TGTGCCAGCAGCCAAGAGTCGGAGGGTCCGAACACTGAAGCTTTCTTT. Amino acid sequence: CASSQESEGPNTEAFF.

The chain joins TRBV7-2 to TRBJ2-7; D unclear. This CDR3 has 14 amino acids. V lost 1 base, J lost 7 bases, and 14 bases lay in between. Looked up from germline, CDR1 is SGHTA and CDR2 is FQGNSA. The CDR3 sequence: CASSLDYSLPEQYF. The CDR3 nucleotides read TGTGCCAGCAGCTTAGATTATTCCCTTCCGGAGCAGTACTTC. The full variable domain, in which reference TRBV7-2 and TRBJ2-7 provide the parts outside the CDR3, is GAGVSQSPSNKVTEKGKDVELRCDPISGHTALYWYRQSLGQGLEFLIYFQGNSAPDKSGLPSDRFSAERTGGSVSTLTIQRTQQEDSAVYLCASSLDYSLPEQYFGPGTRLTVT.

CDR3 region: CASRTSRDRNTEAFF. The DNA for the CDR3 is TGTGCCAGTAGGACCAGCAGGGATCGAAACACTGAAGCTTTCTTT. This chain connects TRBV19 to TRBJ1-1, with D perhaps matching TRBD1 (5 bases). Per the germline V gene, CDR1 is LNHDA and CDR2 is SQIVND (reference sequence). Trimming took 6 bases from V and 2 from J, leaving 16 bases between them. This CDR3 is built from 15 residues. The full variable domain, rest sourced from reference TRBV19 and TRBJ1-1, is DGGITQSPKYLFRKEGQNVTLSCEQNLNHDAMYWYRQDPGQGLRLIYYSQIVNDFQKGDIAEGYSVSREKKESFPLTVTSAQKNPTAFYLCASRTSRDRNTEAFFGQGTRLTVV.

This rearrangement joins TRBV7-8 to TRBJ2-4; 7 bases are shared with TRBD2. J gave up 0 bases and V 1 base, and 6 bases lay outside the gene matches. The germline CDR1 and CDR2 sequences are SGHVS and FQNEAQ. The CDR3 sequence is 17 residues long. The DNA for the CDR3 is TGTGCCAGCAGCTTAGGCCCTCTAGCGGTAGCCAAAAACATTCAGTACTTC. Its translation is CASSLGPLAVAKNIQYF.

The J gene is TRBJ1-1, the V gene TRBV28, with TRBD1 as a possible D gene (5 bases). The CDR3 covers 15 residues. Trimming removed 2 bases from V and 3 bases from J, with 13 bases in between. Looked up from germline, CDR1 is MDHEN and CDR2 is SYDVKM. The CDR3 nucleotides read TGTGCCAGCAGTTTACCTACGACAGAGGACACTGAAGCTTTCTTT. It yields the protein CASSLPTTEDTEAFF.

The gene calls are TRBV5-6 and TRBJ2-7; TRBD2 is a possible D gene (5 bases). Trimming removed 6 bases from V and 1 base from J, with 20 bases in between. The CDR3 has 16 amino acids. Looked up from germline, CDR1 is SGHDT and CDR2 is YYEEEE. DNA of the CDR3: TGTGCCAGCAACTCCGAGAGGCGGGTTCGATCCTACGAGCAGTACTTC. The encoded protein is CASNSERRVRSYEQYF.

A note on this clone: An end of the junction does not agree with germline; a read error may underlie this. The chain has TRBV6-1 and TRBJ2-7, with 11 bases matching TRBD1. The germline gives CDR1 MNHNS, CDR2 SASEGT. The CDR3 contains 15 residues. The CDR3 DNA is TGTTCCAGCATGAGGGGGGGACAGGGGGCCTACGAGCAGTACTTC. Encoded protein: CSSMRGGQGAYEQYF.

The chain links TRBV14 to TRBJ2-3, with TRBD2 matching over 7 bases. After removal of 4 bases from V and 5 bases from J, the junction contained 12 bases not matched to a gene. CDR1 and CDR2 (germline): SGHDN, FVKESK. The CDR3 extends over 16 amino acids. CDR3 loop: CASSREVGGTKDTQYF. For the CDR3, the DNA is TGTGCCAGCAGCCGGGAAGTCGGGGGGACGAAAGATACGCAGTATTTT.

V usage is TRBV6-5 and J usage is TRBJ2-4, with a weak D call TRBD2 (6 bases). Trimming took 7 bases from V and 3 from J, leaving 10 bases between them. The CDR3 is 13 amino acids. Germline assignment: CDR1 MNHEY and CDR2 SVGAGI. The CDR3 coding sequence is TGTGCCAGCACCGGGAGTGACAAAAACATTCAGTACTTC. This gives the protein CASTGSDKNIQYF.

In this sample, this clone turned up once. The V and J genes are TRBV18 and TRBJ2-4, with 7 nucleotides matching TRBD1. In germline, CDR1 is KGHSH, CDR2 LQKENI. This CDR3 has 17 residues. J gave up 1 base and V 6 bases, and 12 bases lay outside the gene matches. In DNA form, the CDR3 reads TGTGCCAGCTCTCCAGGTGAGGGGGCGCTGGCCAAAAACATTCAGTACTTC. Protein sequence: CASSPGEGALAKNIQYF.

This chain joins TRBV5-1 and TRBJ2-1, with D unresolved. V lost 0 bases, J lost 7 bases, and 11 bases lay in between. The CDR3 is 14 residues long. Germline V CDR1 and CDR2: SGHRS, YFSETQ. CDR3 in DNA: TGCGCCAGCAGCTTGGTTCTGTCCAGGAATGAGCAGTTCTTC. Amino acid sequence: CASSLVLSRNEQFF.

The CDR3 region is CATAGGLLETQYF. CDR3 in DNA: TGTGCCACAGCAGGGGGCCTTCTGGAGACCCAGTACTTC. This chain uses TRBV2 with TRBJ2-5; 8 bases fit TRBD1. With 10 bases clipped from V and 5 bases from J, the junction kept 9 bases outside the gene matches. The CDR3 sequence is 13 residues long. CDR1 and CDR2 from the germline V gene are SNHLY and FYNNEI.

Concerning this clone: A junction boundary mismatches the germline segment, possibly from a read error. The chain links TRBV4-2 to TRBJ2-2; D may match TRBD1 or TRBD2 (5 bases each). This CDR3 is built from 16 residues. CDR1 and CDR2 from the germline V gene are LGHNA and YNFKEQ. DNA for the CDR3: TGTGCCAGCAGTCAAGGGGCTGCACTAGAAACCGGGGAGCTGTTTTTT. Translating gives CASSQGAALETGELFF.

CDR3 sequence reads: CASSLVGQGVSGYTF. The CDR3 DNA reads as TGTGCCAGCAGCTTAGTAGGACAGGGAGTGAGTGGCTACACCTTC. The chain carries TRBV7-2 and TRBJ1-2; TRBD1 matches at 8 bases. V shed 1 base, J shed 7 bases, and the junction held 8 bases outside the gene matches. The CDR3 loop spans 15 amino acids. The V gene's germline CDR1 is SGHTA and CDR2 FQGNSA. The full variable domain, rest sourced from reference TRBV7-2 and TRBJ1-2, is GAGVSQSPSNKVTEKGKDVELRCDPISGHTALYWYRQSLGQGLEFLIYFQGNSAPDKSGLPSDRFSAERTGGSVSTLTIQRTQQEDSAVYLCASSLVGQGVSGYTFGSGTRLTVV.

This sequence joins TRBV15 and TRBJ2-3; 12 bases line up with TRBD2. Trimming at V came to 1 base and at J to 0 bases, leaving 5 bases not matched to a gene. Germline V CDR1 and CDR2: LNHNV, YYDKDF (reference sequence). The CDR3 is 18 residues long. The CDR3 spells CATSRGGLAGTSTDTQYF. CDR3 bases: TGTGCCACCAGCAGAGGAGGACTAGCGGGAACTAGCACAGATACGCAGTATTTT. The variable domain in full, with the rest retrieved from reference TRBV15 and TRBJ2-3, is DAMVIQNPRYQVTQFGKPVTLSCSQTLNHNVMYWYQQKSSQAPKLLFHYYDKDFNNEADTPDNFQSRRPNTSFCFLDIRSPGLGDTAMYLCATSRGGLAGTSTDTQYFGPGTRLTVL.

The rearrangement links TRBV28 to TRBJ2-5; 10 bases match TRBD2. This CDR3 is 13 amino acids long. Germline V gene lookup returns CDR1 MDHEN and CDR2 SYDVKM. Trimming removed 10 bases from V and 2 bases from J; junction bases left unmatched: 4. CDR3: CAIVAGGQETQYF. The CDR3 bases are TGTGCCATCGTAGCGGGGGGACAAGAGACCCAGTACTTC.

In nucleotides, the CDR3 is TGTGCCACCAACCCTGGGACAGGGCCCTCTAATGAGCAGTTCTTC. As protein: CATNPGTGPSNEQFF. This chain uses TRBV27 with TRBJ2-1, with TRBD1 identical over 9 bases. Germline lookup yields CDR1 MNHEY and CDR2 SMNVEV (reference sequence). Trimming at V came to 10 bases and at J to 7 bases, leaving 14 bases not matched to a gene. The length of the CDR3 is 15 residues.

The genes are TRBV19 and TRBJ1-3, with D hard to call. The V and J ends lost 3 bases and 1 base respectively, with 13 bases between them. Germline CDR1 LNHDA, CDR2 SQIVND (reference sequence). This CDR3 spans 16 amino acids. CDR3 loop: CASSIGGIESGNTIYF. In nucleotides, the CDR3 is TGTGCCAGTAGTATCGGCGGAATAGAATCTGGAAACACCATATATTTT.

The chain is built from TRBV6-5 and TRBJ1-6; tentatively, D is TRBD1 (5 bases). Trimming cost V 6 bases and J 8 bases, with 8 bases left between them. Germline loops: CDR1 MNHEY, CDR2 SVGAGI. There are 12 residues in the CDR3. The CDR3 loop is CASSRGDSPLHF. The CDR3 DNA reads TGTGCCAGCAGCCGGGGGGATTCACCCCTCCACTTT.

The rearrangement joins TRBV7-2 to TRBJ2-2, with unresolved D. The CDR3 extends over 13 amino acids. Trimming took off 6 bases at V and 4 bases at J, with 9 bases between the two ends. The germline gives CDR1 SGHTA, CDR2 FQGNSA. The CDR3 DNA is TGTGCCAGCAGACCGCACAGCACCGGGGAGCTGTTTTTT. Its translation is CASRPHSTGELFF.

This clone has a single count. The chain carries TRBV4-1 and TRBJ2-7; 10 positions match TRBD2. Germline values: CDR1 MGHRA, CDR2 YSYEKL. This CDR3 is built from 15 residues. J gave up 5 bases and V 6 bases, and 10 bases lay outside the gene matches. The CDR3 is CASSRGLAGADEQYF. The CDR3, as DNA: TGCGCCAGCAGTAGAGGCCTAGCGGGAGCCGACGAGCAGTACTTC.

V gene TRBV5-6 combines with J gene TRBJ2-3; 8 bases agree with TRBD2. V was clipped by 4 bases and J by 2 bases; unmatched bases: 9. This CDR3 contains 16 residues. From germline, CDR1 is SGHDT and CDR2 YYEEEE. For the CDR3, the DNA is TGTGCCAGCAGCAACCTAGCGGGCCGAATCACAGATACGCAGTATTTT. Translating gives CASSNLAGRITDTQYF.

The CDR3 coding sequence is TGCAGCGGGACCCCCGGGGGGTATGGTGAAGCTTTCTTT. This sequence encodes CSGTPGGYGEAFF. J is TRBJ1-1 and V is TRBV29-1; D perhaps matches TRBD1 (5 bases). Germline CDR1 and CDR2: SQVTM and ANQGSEA. The CDR3 contains 13 residues. Trimming shortened V by 7 bases and J by 7 bases, and 19 bases separated the two germline ends.

The rearrangement joins TRBV19 to TRBJ1-5; 7 bases align to TRBD1. Unmatched junction bases numbered 6, after V lost 4 bases and J lost 3 bases. The germline CDR1 and CDR2 sequences are LNHDA and SQIVND (reference sequence). CDR3 length: 15 residues. CDR3 protein: CASSTGQRINQPQHF. The DNA for the CDR3 is TGTGCCAGTAGTACGGGACAGCGTATCAATCAGCCCCAGCATTTT.

This chain links TRBV4-1 with TRBJ2-1; D is unclear. V gave up 0 bases and J gave up 0 bases, with 3 bases separating them. CDR3 length: 14 residues. The germline CDR1 and CDR2 sequences are MGHRA and YSYEKL. CDR3 sequence reads: CASSQEYSYNEQFF. The DNA of the CDR3 is TGCGCCAGCAGCCAAGAGTACTCCTACAATGAGCAGTTCTTC.

This rearrangement joins TRBV6-5 to TRBJ1-3; 8 bases map to TRBD1. Losses at the gene ends were 6 bases for V and 0 bases for J; bases not matched to a gene: 4. This CDR3 comprises 15 residues. In germline, CDR1 is MNHEY, CDR2 SVGAGI. The CDR3 nucleotides read TGTGCCAGCAGCTTCGGACAGGGCTCTGGAAACACCATATATTTT. Translated: CASSFGQGSGNTIYF.